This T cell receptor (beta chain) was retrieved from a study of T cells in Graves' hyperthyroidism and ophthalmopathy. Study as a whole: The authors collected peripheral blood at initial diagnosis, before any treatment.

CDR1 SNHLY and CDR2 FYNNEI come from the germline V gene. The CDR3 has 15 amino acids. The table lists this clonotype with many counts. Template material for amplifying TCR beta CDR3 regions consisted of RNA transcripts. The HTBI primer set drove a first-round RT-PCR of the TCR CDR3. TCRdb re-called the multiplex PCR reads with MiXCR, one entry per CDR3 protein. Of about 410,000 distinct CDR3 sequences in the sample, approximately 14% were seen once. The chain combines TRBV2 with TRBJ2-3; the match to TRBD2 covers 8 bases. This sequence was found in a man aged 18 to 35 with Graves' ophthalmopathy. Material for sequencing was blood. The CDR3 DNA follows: TGTGCGAGACTCCGGGGGGGCCGAAGCCCAGATACGCAGTATTTT. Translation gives CARLRGGRSPDTQYF. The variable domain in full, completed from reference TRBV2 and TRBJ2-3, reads EPEVTQTPSHQVTQMGQEVILRCVPISNHLYFYWYRQILGQKVEFLVSFYNNEISEKSEIFDDQFSVERPDGSNFTLKIRSTKLEDSAMYFCARLRGGRSPDTQYFGPGTRLTVL.